Given below is one T cell receptor (beta chain) in context. Antigen specificity is unknown. This sample was included in a study of CXCR3-negative and CXCR3-positive naive CD8 T cells. Study-wide results and limits: CXCR3-positive naive cells carried more hydrophobic TRB CDR3s than CXCR3-negative naive cells did. TCR strength was inferred from TRB CDR3 properties, while surface CD5 was comparable between naive subsets.

Germline assignment: CDR1 SGHRS and CDR2 YFSETQ. The length of the CDR3 is 15 residues. UMI-labeled 5' RACE yielded the TRB cDNA libraries. TCRdb reanalyzed the 5' RACE reads and collapses them to one entry per CDR3 protein, without DNA. This specimen shows about 82,000 distinct CDR3 sequences; the ten leading clones hold roughly 0.99%. Sorting yielded triplicates of around 300,000 cells for each CD8+ T cell subset. A CD45RO-CCR7+CD27+CD95- profile was what naive CD8+ T cells displayed. The chain carries TRBV5-1 and TRBJ2-1; the D call from TCRdb, TRBD1, cannot be confirmed without DNA. The clonotype comes from a human donor in good health. Some clones in this sample may be carry-over from other donors' samples. What was sequenced was naive CXCR3- CD8+ T cells from blood. As for subset: CD45RO-CCR7+CD27+CD95- naive CD8+ T cells lacking CXCR3 (TNR3-). CDR3 region: CASRLGTAAYNEQFF.